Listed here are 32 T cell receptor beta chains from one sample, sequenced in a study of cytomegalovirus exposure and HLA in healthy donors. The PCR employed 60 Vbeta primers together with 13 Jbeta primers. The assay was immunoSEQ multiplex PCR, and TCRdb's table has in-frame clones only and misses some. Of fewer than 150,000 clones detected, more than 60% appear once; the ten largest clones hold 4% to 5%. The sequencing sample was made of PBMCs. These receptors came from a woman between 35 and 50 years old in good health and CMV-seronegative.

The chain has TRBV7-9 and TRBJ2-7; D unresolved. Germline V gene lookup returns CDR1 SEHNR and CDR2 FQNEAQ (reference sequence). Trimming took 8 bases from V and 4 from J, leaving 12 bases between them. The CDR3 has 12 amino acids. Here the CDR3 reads CASGASPYEQYF. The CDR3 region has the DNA TGTGCCAGCGGAGCTAGTCCGTACGAGCAGTACTTC. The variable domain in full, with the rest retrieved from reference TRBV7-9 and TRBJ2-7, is DTGVSQNPRHKITKRGQNVTFRCDPISEHNRLYWYRQTLGQGPEFLTYFQNEAQLEKSRLLSDRFSAERPKGSFSTLEIQRTEQGDSAMYLCASGASPYEQYFGPGTRLTVT.

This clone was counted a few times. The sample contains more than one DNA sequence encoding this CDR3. The CDR3 region is CASSQGGVAGDQETQYF. In nucleotides, the CDR3 is TGTGCCAGCAGCCAAGGAGGGGTAGCCGGTGACCAAGAGACCCAGTACTTC. The chain recombines TRBV5-6 with TRBJ2-5; a possible D gene is TRBD2 (6 bases). The CDR3 spans 17 residues. Germline V CDR1 and CDR2: SGHDT, YYEEEE. Between the trimmed V and J ends, which lost 4 bases and 0 bases, there was a span of 19 bases.

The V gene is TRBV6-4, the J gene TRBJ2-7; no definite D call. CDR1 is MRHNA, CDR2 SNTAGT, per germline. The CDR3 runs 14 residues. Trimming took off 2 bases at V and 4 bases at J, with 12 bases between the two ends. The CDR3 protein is CASSDAARPYEQYF. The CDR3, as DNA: TGTGCCAGCAGTGACGCTGCCAGGCCATACGAGCAGTACTTC.

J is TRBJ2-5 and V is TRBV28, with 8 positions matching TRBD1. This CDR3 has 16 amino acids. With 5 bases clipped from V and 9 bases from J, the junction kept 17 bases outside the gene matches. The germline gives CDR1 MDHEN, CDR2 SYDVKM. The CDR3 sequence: CASSSAGAGGRGAQYF. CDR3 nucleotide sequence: TGTGCCAGCAGTAGCGCCGGGGCAGGGGGCCGAGGGGCCCAGTACTTC.

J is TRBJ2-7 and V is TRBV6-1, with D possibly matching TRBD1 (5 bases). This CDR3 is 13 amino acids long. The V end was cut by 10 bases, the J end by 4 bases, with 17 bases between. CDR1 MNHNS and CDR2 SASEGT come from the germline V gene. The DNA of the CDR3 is TGTGCCACCACCTCGACAGTTTCTTACGAGCAGTACTTC. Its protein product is CATTSTVSYEQYF.

The CDR3 DNA sequence: TGTGCCAGCAGCGTAGGGACAGGGCAAGAGACCCAGTACTTC. Translated, it gives CASSVGTGQETQYF. The rearrangement uses TRBV7-9 and TRBJ2-5; 9 bases fit TRBD1. Germline V gives CDR1 SEHNR, CDR2 FQNEAQ (reference sequence). CDR3 size: 14 residues. V lost 5 bases, J lost 2 bases, and 3 bases stayed unmatched. The full variable domain, its missing parts supplied by reference TRBV7-9 and TRBJ2-5, is DTGVSQNPRHKITKRGQNVTFRCDPISEHNRLYWYRQTLGQGPEFLTYFQNEAQLEKSRLLSDRFSAERPKGSFSTLEIQRTEQGDSAMYLCASSVGTGQETQYFGPGTRLLVL.

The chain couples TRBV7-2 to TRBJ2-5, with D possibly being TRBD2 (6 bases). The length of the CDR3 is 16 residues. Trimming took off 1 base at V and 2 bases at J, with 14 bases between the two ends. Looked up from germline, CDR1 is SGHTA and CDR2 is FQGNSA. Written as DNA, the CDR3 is TGTGCCAGCAGCTTAGTTAGCGGTAATCTACAAGAGACCCAGTACTTC. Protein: CASSLVSGNLQETQYF.

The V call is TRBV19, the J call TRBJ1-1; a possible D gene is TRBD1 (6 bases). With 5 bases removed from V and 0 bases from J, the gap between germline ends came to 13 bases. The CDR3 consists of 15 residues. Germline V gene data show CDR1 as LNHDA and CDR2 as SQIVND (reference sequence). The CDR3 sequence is CASSPAGGMNTEAFF. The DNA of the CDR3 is TGTGCCAGTAGTCCTGCGGGGGGCATGAACACTGAAGCTTTCTTT. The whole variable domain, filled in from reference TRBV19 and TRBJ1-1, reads DGGITQSPKYLFRKEGQNVTLSCEQNLNHDAMYWYRQDPGQGLRLIYYSQIVNDFQKGDIAEGYSVSREKKESFPLTVTSAQKNPTAFYLCASSPAGGMNTEAFFGQGTRLTVV.

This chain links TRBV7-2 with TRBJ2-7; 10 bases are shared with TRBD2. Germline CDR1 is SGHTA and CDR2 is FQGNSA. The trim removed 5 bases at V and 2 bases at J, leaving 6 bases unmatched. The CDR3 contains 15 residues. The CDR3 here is CASSRGGTSAYEQYF. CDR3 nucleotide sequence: TGTGCCAGCAGCCGCGGCGGGACTAGCGCCTACGAGCAGTACTTC.

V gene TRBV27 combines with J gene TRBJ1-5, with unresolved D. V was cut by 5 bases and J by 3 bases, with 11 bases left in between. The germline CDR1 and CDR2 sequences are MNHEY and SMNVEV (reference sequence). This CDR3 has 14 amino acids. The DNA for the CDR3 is TGTGCCAGCAGTATTCGCGGGCACAATCAGCCCCAGCATTTT. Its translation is CASSIRGHNQPQHF.

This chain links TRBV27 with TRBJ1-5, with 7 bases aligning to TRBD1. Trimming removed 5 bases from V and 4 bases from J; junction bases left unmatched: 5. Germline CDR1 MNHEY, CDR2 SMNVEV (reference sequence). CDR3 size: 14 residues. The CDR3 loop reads CASSQGRGNQPQHF. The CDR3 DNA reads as TGTGCCAGCAGTCAGGGCAGGGGGAATCAGCCCCAGCATTTT.

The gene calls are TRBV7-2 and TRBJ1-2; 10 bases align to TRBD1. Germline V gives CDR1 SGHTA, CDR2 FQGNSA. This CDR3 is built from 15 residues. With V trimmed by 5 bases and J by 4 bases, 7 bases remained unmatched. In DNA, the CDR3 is TGTGCCAGCAGCCAAGACAGGGGGCGCGGCTATGGCTACACCTTC. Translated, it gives CASSQDRGRGYGYTF.

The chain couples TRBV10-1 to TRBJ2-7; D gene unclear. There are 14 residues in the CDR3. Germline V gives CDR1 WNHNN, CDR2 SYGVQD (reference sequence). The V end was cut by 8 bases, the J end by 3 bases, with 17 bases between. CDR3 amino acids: CASRKRGVGYEQYF. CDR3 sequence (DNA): TGCGCCAGCCGAAAGAGAGGAGTCGGCTACGAGCAGTACTTC.

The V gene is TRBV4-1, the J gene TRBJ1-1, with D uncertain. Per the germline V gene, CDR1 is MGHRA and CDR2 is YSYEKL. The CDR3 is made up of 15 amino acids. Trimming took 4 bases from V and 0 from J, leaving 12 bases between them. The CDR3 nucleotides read TGCGCCAGCAGCCGCCTCGGGGATGTGAACACTGAAGCTTTCTTT. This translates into CASSRLGDVNTEAFF.

The CDR3 sequence is CAWSTRKKQPQHF. DNA of the CDR3: TGTGCCTGGAGTACGCGGAAGAAGCAGCCCCAGCATTTT. This chain joins TRBV30 and TRBJ1-5; D gene ambiguous. V dropped 2 bases and J dropped 7 bases, with 12 bases sitting between them. This CDR3 has 13 residues. Germline V gene sequence: CDR1 GTSNPN, CDR2 SVGIG (reference sequence).

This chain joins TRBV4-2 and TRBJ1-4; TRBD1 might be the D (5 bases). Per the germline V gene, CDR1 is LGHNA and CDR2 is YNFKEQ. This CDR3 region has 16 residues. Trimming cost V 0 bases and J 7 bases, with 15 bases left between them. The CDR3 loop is CASSQDGAGYAEKLFF. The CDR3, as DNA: TGTGCCAGCAGCCAAGATGGGGCAGGGTACGCTGAAAAACTGTTTTTT.

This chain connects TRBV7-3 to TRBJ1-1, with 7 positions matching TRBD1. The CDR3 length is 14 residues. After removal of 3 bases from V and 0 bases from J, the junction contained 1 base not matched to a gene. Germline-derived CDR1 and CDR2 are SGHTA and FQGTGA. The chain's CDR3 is CASSLTGMNTEAFF. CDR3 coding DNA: TGTGCCAGCAGCTTGACAGGGATGAACACTGAAGCTTTCTTT.

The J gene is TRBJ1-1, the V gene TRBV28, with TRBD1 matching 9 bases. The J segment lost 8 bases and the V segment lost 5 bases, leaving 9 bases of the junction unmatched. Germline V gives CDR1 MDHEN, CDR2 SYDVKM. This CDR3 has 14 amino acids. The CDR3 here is CASSSYPGQGEAFF. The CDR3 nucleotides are TGTGCCAGCAGTAGTTATCCGGGACAGGGAGAAGCTTTCTTT.

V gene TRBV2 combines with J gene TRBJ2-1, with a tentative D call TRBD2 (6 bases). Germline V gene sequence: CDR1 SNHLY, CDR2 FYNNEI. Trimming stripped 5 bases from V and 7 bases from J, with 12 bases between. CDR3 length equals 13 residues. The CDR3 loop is CASSILGRNEQFF. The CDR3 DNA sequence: TGTGCCAGCAGTATTTTAGGGAGGAATGAGCAGTTCTTC.

This CDR3 is CASIGNTGGKLFF. The CDR3 DNA reads as TGTGCCAGCATTGGGAATACCGGGGGAAAACTGTTTTTT. This sequence joins TRBV7-9 and TRBJ1-4, with D perhaps TRBD1 (5 bases). The germline V gene encodes CDR1 SEHNR and CDR2 FQNEAQ (reference sequence). Trimming cost V 7 bases and J 10 bases, with 16 bases left between them. This CDR3 is built from 13 residues.

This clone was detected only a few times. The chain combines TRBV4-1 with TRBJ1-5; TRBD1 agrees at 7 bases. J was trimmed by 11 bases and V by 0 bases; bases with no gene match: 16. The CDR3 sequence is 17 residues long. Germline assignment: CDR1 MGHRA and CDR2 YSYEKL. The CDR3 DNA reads TGCGCCAGCAGCCAAGATATCGGGACAGCGAATCGGGGTTCCCAGCATTTT. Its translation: CASSQDIGTANRGSQHF.

The CDR3 bases are TGTGCCAGCAGCGTAGAGGGGGCCCAGACTGGAAACACCATATATTTT. Translating it yields CASSVEGAQTGNTIYF. The chain links TRBV9 to TRBJ1-3; 7 positions agree with TRBD1. Germline CDR1 SGDLS, CDR2 YYNGEE. This CDR3 is built from 16 residues. V was pared by 0 bases and J by 2 bases, with 5 bases of the junction left unmatched.

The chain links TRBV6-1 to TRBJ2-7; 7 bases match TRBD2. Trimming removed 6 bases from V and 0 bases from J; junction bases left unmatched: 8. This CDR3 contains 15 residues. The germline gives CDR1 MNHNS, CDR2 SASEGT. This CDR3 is CASRLAGESSYEQYF. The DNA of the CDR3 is TGTGCCAGCAGGTTAGCGGGTGAGAGCTCCTACGAGCAGTACTTC.

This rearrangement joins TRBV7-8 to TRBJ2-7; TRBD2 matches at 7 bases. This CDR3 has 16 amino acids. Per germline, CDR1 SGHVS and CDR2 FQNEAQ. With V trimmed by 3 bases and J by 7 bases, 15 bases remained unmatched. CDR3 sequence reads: CASSFSGPTLTWEQYF. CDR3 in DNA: TGTGCCAGCAGCTTTAGCGGGCCGACCCTCACGTGGGAGCAGTACTTC.

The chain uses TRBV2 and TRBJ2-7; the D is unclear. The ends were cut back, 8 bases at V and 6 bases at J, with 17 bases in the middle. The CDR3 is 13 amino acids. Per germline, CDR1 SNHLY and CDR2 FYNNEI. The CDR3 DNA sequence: TGTGCCAGCGTCAGTCCAGCGAGGTCCGAGCAGTACTTC. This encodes CASVSPARSEQYF.

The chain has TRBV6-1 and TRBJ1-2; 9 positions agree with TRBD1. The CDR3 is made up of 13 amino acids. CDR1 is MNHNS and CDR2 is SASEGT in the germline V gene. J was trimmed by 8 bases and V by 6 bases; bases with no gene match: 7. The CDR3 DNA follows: TGTGCCAGCAGCTCGGGACAGGGCTGGGGCTACACCTTC. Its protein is CASSSGQGWGYTF.

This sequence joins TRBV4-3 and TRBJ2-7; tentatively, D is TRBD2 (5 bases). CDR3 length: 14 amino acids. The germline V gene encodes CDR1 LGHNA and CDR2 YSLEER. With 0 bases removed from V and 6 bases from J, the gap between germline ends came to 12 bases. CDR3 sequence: CASSQEVATGEQYF. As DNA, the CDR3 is TGCGCCAGCAGCCAAGAGGTAGCGACGGGCGAGCAGTACTTC.

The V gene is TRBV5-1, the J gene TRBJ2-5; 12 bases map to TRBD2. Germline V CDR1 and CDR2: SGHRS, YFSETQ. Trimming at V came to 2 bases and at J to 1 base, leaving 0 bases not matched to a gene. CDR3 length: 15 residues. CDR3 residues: CASSLLAGGQETQYF. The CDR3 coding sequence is TGCGCCAGCAGCTTACTAGCGGGGGGCCAAGAGACCCAGTACTTC.

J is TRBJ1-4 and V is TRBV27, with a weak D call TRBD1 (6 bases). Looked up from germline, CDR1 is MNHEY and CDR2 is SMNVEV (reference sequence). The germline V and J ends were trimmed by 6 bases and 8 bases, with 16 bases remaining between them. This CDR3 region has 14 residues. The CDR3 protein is CASSQTGSSEKLFF. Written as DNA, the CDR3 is TGTGCCAGCAGCCAAACAGGGAGTTCCGAAAAACTGTTTTTT.

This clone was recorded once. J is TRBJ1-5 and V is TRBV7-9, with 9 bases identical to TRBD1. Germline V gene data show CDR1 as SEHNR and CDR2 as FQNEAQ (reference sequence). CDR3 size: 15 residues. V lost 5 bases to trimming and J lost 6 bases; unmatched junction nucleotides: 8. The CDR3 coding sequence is TGTGCCAGCAGCCCGTTGGGACAGGGCCCTCAGCCCCAGCATTTT. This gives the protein CASSPLGQGPQPQHF.

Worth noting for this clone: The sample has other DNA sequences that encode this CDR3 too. Written as DNA, the CDR3 is TGTGCCACGCGACAGGGGGCCACTGAAAAACTGTTTTTT. Its protein product is CATRQGATEKLFF. The chain recombines TRBV28 with TRBJ1-4; 10 bases match TRBD1. CDR3 size: 13 residues. V lost 10 bases and J lost 7; bases outside the gene matches: 6. Germline CDR1 is MDHEN and CDR2 is SYDVKM.

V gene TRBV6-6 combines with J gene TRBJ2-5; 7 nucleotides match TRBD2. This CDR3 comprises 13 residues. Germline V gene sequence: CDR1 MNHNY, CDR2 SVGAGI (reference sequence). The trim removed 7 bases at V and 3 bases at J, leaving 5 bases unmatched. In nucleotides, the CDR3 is TGTGCCAGCACAACTAGCGAGGAAGAGACCCAGTACTTC. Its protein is CASTTSEEETQYF.